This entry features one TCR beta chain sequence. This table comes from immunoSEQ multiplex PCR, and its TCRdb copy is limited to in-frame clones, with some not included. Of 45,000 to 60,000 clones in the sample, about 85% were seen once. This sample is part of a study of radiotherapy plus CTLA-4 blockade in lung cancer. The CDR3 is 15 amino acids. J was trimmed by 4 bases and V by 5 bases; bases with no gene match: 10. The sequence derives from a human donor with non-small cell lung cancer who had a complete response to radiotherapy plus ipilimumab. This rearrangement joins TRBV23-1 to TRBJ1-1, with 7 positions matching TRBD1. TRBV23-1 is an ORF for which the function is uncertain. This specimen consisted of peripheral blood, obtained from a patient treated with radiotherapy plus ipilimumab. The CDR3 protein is CASSLLRDSSTEAFF. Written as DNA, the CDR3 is TGCGCCAGCAGTTTACTCAGGGACAGTAGCACTGAAGCTTTCTTT.